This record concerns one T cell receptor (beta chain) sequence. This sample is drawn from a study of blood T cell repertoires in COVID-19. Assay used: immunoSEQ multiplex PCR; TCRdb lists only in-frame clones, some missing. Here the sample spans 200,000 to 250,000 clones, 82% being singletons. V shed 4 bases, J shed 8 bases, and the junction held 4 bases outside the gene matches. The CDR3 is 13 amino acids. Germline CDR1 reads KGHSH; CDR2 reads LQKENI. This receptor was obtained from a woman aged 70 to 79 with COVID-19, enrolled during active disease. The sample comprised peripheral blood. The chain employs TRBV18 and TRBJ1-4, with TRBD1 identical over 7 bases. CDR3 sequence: CASSRGTVEKLFF. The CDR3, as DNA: TGTGCCAGCTCACGGGGGACAGTGGAAAAACTGTTTTTT.